Sequencing of this T cell receptor (beta chain) was carried out in a study of regulatory T cells in long-lasting Graves disease. This CDR3 has 17 residues. Germline lookup yields CDR1 SGHNT and CDR2 YYREEE (reference sequence). V dropped 3 bases and J dropped 4; count of bases not matched to a gene: 13. Time point here: newly diagnosed GD, antithyroid drugs for less than 3 months. PBMC RNA served as the TCR library source. This clonotype was counted at least ten times. Assembly of TCR beta libraries relied on iRepertoire HTBI primers together with Arm-PCR of CDR3 regions. TCRdb re-called the multiplex PCR reads with MiXCR, one entry per CDR3 protein. The repertoire holds roughly 420,000 distinct CDR3 sequences, with 14% as singletons. This sample also appeared in a second study, on T cells in Graves' hyperthyroidism and ophthalmopathy. Per that paper: Exclusion criteria comprised uncontrolled infection, other autoimmune disease, pregnancy or lactation.

The genes are TRBV5-4 and TRBJ2-1; TRBD1 agrees at 7 bases. This specimen consisted of peripheral blood mononuclear cells (PBMCs), obtained at new diagnosis, from a patient treated with antithyroid drugs. The origin of this receptor is a woman between 50 and 59 years old with Graves disease. Written as DNA, the CDR3 is TGTGCCAGCAGCTACAACCAGGGGGTGAACCCATACAATGAGCAGTTCTTC. Amino acid sequence: CASSYNQGVNPYNEQFF.